The present TCR beta chain was sequenced within a study of blood T cell repertoires in COVID-19 (dated by TCRdb to about 2020). Context from the whole study: Samples covering the acute and convalescent phases of COVID-19 were provided by collaborators in the United States, Italy and Spain. Nearly every sample came with metadata listing a de-identified subject ID, COVID-19 status, age in years and sex. Deeply sampled blood TCRbeta repertoires from subjects exposed to, actively infected with, or recovered from COVID-19 were included in the dataset. The repertoires were released in a freely available public database intended as a resource for research on the immune response to SARS-CoV-2. The material from the prospective study consisted of cDNA or gDNA derived from T cells, B-cell-depleted T cells, or PBMCs. HLA class I and class II types, where available, came from metadata supplied by the sample provider rather than from assay-based typing. The samples were drawn from two sources: the first 160 participants of the ongoing ImmuneRACE study, and fewer than 1,500 subjects contributed by 6 global collaborators.

The immunoSEQ Assay, a bias-controlled multiplex PCR, was used to amplify TCRbeta CDR3 regions from genomic DNA. The original pipeline was this. The number of nucleated cells in each sample was estimated by amplification of reference gene primers within the assay. To quantify the absolute abundance of each unique TCRbeta CDR3 rearrangement, sequence reads were collapsed and filtered. Productive Simpson clonality was computed per sample as the square root of Simpson's diversity index over productive rearrangements. This immuneACCESS table, as held by TCRdb, lists in-frame sequences with V and J called but not all clones. Of the missing ones, under half trace to an unresolved V gene in checked studies; the others have no known cause. For V, J and clone size, that table is used; D and trimming come from the DNA. The table for this sample lists about 53,000 clones; approximately 84% of them were counted only once. 13% to 15% of the sample is taken by the ten largest.

This clone was recorded once. Its target antigen remains unknown. Nothing much larger sits one base from this clone, and base qualities are not available. Study-wide findings and limitations: Clinical and demographic metadata were provided uncurated, with the amount varying by source and participant.

The CDR3 numbers 12 residues from cysteine through phenylalanine. The read is trimmed to its CDR3 DNA, 36 bases read in frame from base 1. As encoded in the germline V gene, CDR1 is SGHAT while CDR2 is FQNNGV. The trim is 1 base for V and 6 bases for J, with a gap of 5 bases between the germline ends. Each collaborating institution followed its own protocols to collect whole blood in K2EDTA tubes. For TCRbeta analysis, collaborators shipped samples as frozen whole blood, isolated PBMCs, or DNA extracted from either of those sample types. The receptor was isolated from a human donor in a cohort sampled during active COVID-19. Input material: peripheral blood. Recombination linked TRBV11-2 to TRBJ2-3; no D segment can be confidently identified. The CDR3 region: CASSLGRDTQYF. DNA sequence: TGTGCCAGCAGCTTAGGGCGGGATACGCAGTATTTT.